In this sample, the clone carrying this T cell receptor (beta chain) turned up many times. Its antigen remains unidentified. The V and J ends lost 5 bases and 2 bases respectively, with 7 bases between them. This CDR3 region has 13 residues. TCRbeta library preparation incorporated unique molecular identifiers. TCRdb used MiXCR to reprocess the PCR reads, holding one entry per CDR3 protein. This table has 450,000 to 550,000 distinct CDR3 sequences, about an eighth appearing once. The data belong to a study of T-cell reconstitution after alpha-beta-depleted transplantation in children. General study points: T-cell counts and diversity at one year post-transplant came mainly from newly produced T cells. Where alpha-beta T cells came from about two months after transplant was reportedly several hundred expanded graft clones.

This chain uses TRBV12-3 or TRBV12-4 with TRBJ1-3; D call uncertain. This TCR was sampled from a female patient between 2 and 10 years old who had a stem cell transplant for aplastic anemia, so the T cells may come from the graft donor. The sample was PBMCs, mostly from graft donor cells, taken 180 days after TCRalphabeta/CD19-depleted stem cell transplant. The CDR3 DNA reads as TGTGCCAGCAGTCGTGATACTGGAAACACCATATATTTT. Its translation is CASSRDTGNTIYF.